A selection of T cell receptor beta chains follows, all from one sample in a study of T cell repertoires in cytomegalovirus infection. MiXCR was run by TCRdb on the reads, yielding one entry per CDR3 protein. The sample lists about 330,000 distinct CDR3 sequences, roughly 34% occurring once. These receptors have no known antigen. This material consisted of cultured PBMCs, taken from culture after CMV antigen stimulation. The source is a human donor in good health (CMV status not recorded). Some clones in this sample may be carry-over from other donors' samples. The CDR3 runs from the conserved cysteine through the conserved F or W. The order of the fields is D gene, clone size, J gene, V gene, CDR3 protein, CDR3 DNA. A D gene is named only where the DNA matches it firmly. A clone size is listed for some rows: how often the clone was seen (once, few, many), or a class if it is expanded.

D gene: -
clone size: few
J gene: TRBJ2-7
V gene: TRBV7-3
CDR3 protein: CASSLTPDSYELQYF
CDR3 DNA: TGTGCCAGCAGCTTAACCCCGGACAGCTACGAGCTGCAGTACTTC

D gene: TRBD2
clone size: -
J gene: TRBJ2-7
V gene: TRBV19
CDR3 protein: CASSRTSGRAYEQYF
CDR3 DNA: TGTGCCAGTAGCCGGACTAGCGGGAGGGCCTACGAGCAGTACTTC

D gene: TRBD2
clone size: -
J gene: TRBJ2-1
V gene: TRBV20-1
CDR3 protein: CSARDQISPRAGGTEQFF
CDR3 DNA: TGCAGTGCTAGAGACCAAATATCCCCCCGAGCGGGAGGGACTGAGCAGTTCTTC

D gene: -
clone size: few
J gene: TRBJ2-1
V gene: TRBV20-1
CDR3 protein: CSARTSSGANEQFF
CDR3 DNA: TGCAGTGCTAGAACATCGTCCGGTGCCAATGAGCAGTTCTTC

D gene: -
clone size: few
J gene: TRBJ1-2
V gene: TRBV12-3/TRBV12-4
CDR3 protein: CASGEWARGYTF
CDR3 DNA: TGTGCCAGCGGGGAGTGGGCACGAGGCTACACCTTC

D gene: -
clone size: many
J gene: TRBJ1-3
V gene: TRBV7-2
CDR3 protein: CASSLGQTGNTIYF
CDR3 DNA: TGTGCCAGCAGCTTAGGTCAGACTGGAAACACCATATATTTT

D gene: TRBD2
clone size: many
J gene: TRBJ2-1
V gene: TRBV19
CDR3 protein: CASSNVAGRVIEQFF
CDR3 DNA: TGTGCCAGTAGTAACGTAGCGGGAAGGGTAATTGAGCAGTTCTTC

D gene: -
clone size: many
J gene: TRBJ2-5
V gene: TRBV19
CDR3 protein: CASSLRRGDRETQYF
CDR3 DNA: TGTGCCAGTAGTCTCAGGAGGGGGGATCGAGAGACCCAGTACTTC

D gene: -
clone size: -
J gene: TRBJ1-1
V gene: TRBV24-1
CDR3 protein: CATSDSKGPGAEAFF
CDR3 DNA: TGTGCCACCAGTGATTCAAAGGGGCCAGGGGCTGAAGCTTTCTTT

D gene: TRBD2
clone size: few
J gene: TRBJ2-1
V gene: TRBV3-1
CDR3 protein: CASSHPWASGRARENNEQFF
CDR3 DNA: TGTGCCAGCAGCCACCCCTGGGCTAGCGGGAGGGCCCGAGAGAACAATGAGCAGTTCTTC

D gene: -
clone size: -
J gene: TRBJ2-1
V gene: TRBV19
CDR3 protein: CASSAHGKADNEQFF
CDR3 DNA: TGTGCCAGTAGTGCCCATGGAAAGGCTGACAATGAGCAGTTCTTC

D gene: -
clone size: -
J gene: TRBJ2-7
V gene: TRBV20-1
CDR3 protein: CSAQNWASAIYEQYF
CDR3 DNA: TGCAGTGCCCAAAATTGGGCTAGCGCAATCTACGAGCAGTACTTC